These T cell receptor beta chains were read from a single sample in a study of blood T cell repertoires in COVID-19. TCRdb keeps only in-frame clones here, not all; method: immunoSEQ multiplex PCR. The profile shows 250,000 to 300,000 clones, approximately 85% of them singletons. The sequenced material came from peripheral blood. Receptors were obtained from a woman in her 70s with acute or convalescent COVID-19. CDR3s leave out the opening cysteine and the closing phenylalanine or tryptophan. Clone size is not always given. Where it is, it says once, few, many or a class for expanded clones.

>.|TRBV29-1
SVYRTGYTDTQY
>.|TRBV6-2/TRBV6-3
ASSSTPGRFEGTEAF
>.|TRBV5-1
ASSRMGLTTGELF
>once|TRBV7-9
ASSRYGQPNEKLF
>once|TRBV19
ASRRGGQSNEKLF
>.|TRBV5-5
ASSPRGGGTEAF
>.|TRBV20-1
SAPGGTEAF
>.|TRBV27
ASSPGTVYGYT
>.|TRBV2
ASSSQGAGETQY
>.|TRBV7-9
ASSLVGQGEKLF
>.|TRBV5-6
ASSFRQGENSPLH
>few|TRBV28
ASSQESGGGYNEQF
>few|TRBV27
ASRRGQGALGNTEAF
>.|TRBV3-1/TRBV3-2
ASRPGQGGNEQF
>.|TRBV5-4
ASSLNPGQGVNIQY
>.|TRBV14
ASSQAPHTEAF
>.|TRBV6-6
ASSYSLRQGNEQY
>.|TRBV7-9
ASSRDRGGSRETQY
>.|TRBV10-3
AISRQDPVTGELF
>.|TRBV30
AWSVREQRGYT
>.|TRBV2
ASMVYPSSYNEQF
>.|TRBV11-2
ASSFGTGGTEAF
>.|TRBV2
ASSEDGLAGPGELF
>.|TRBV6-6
ASSPKSAAGGRDTQY
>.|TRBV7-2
ASSRTVNLNTEAF